The 29 T cell receptor beta chains below all came from one sample that was sequenced in a study of early T cells in non-severe SARS-CoV-2 infection. In TCRdb, the 5' RACE reads were re-called with MiXCR into one record per CDR3 protein. Here the sample spans some 80,000 distinct CDR3 sequences, around 10% being singletons. This specimen was whole blood, taken at baseline. These TCRs come from an adult who was a healthcare worker with PCR-confirmed SARS-CoV-2 infection or an uninfected control (not recorded which). The donor label of this sample is uncertain.

This clonotype was observed at least ten times. This chain connects TRBV12-3 or TRBV12-4 to TRBJ2-7; TRBD2 might be the D (6 bases). This CDR3 spans 14 amino acids. Trimming left V 3 bases short and J 1 base short, with 10 bases between. This CDR3 reads CASSFISGSYEQYF. The DNA for the CDR3 is TGTGCCAGCAGTTTCATTAGCGGTTCCTACGAGCAGTACTTC.

This rearrangement joins TRBV11-2 to TRBJ2-4; possibly TRBD1 or TRBD2 for D (7 bases each). CDR3 length: 12 residues. Germline V gives CDR1 SGHAT, CDR2 FQNNGV. The V and J ends lost 10 bases and 8 bases respectively, with 15 bases between them. CDR3 loop: CATQGGRYIQYF. In DNA form, the CDR3 reads TGTGCCACCCAGGGGGGGAGATACATTCAGTACTTC. The full variable domain, rest sourced from reference TRBV11-2 and TRBJ2-4, is EAGVAQSPRYKIIEKRQSVAFWCNPISGHATLYWYQQILGQGPKLLIQFQNNGVVDDSQLPKDRFSAERLKGVDSTLKIQPAKLEDSAVYLCATQGGRYIQYFGAGTRLSVL.

This clonotype was recorded many times. The DNA for the CDR3 is TGTGCCAGCAAGCCCACCTTAGGGTCCCAAGAGACCCAGTACTTC. The encoded protein is CASKPTLGSQETQYF. The rearrangement uses TRBV2 and TRBJ2-5; no clear D. The CDR3 covers 15 residues. The germline V gene has CDR1 SNHLY and CDR2 FYNNEI. V was clipped by 7 bases and J by 1 base, with 16 bases between them.

This clonotype was recorded many times. V gene TRBV5-6 combines with J gene TRBJ2-1; unclear D gene. Germline loops: CDR1 SGHDT, CDR2 YYEEEE. The V gene lost 0 bases and the J gene lost 3 bases, with 13 bases spanning the gap. The CDR3 runs 16 residues. The CDR3, as DNA: TGTGCCAGCAGCTTGGGTTTGGCAGGCAACTACAATGAGCAGTTCTTC. Amino acid sequence: CASSLGLAGNYNEQFF.

The rearrangement uses TRBV12-3 or TRBV12-4 and TRBJ1-1; D gene unclear. V lost 1 base to trimming and J lost 2 bases, with 14 bases between them. This CDR3 region has 16 residues. The CDR3 nucleotides are TGTGCCAGCAGTTTAGTCCTAAGCTGGGGTAACACTGAAGCTTTCTTT. Translation gives CASSLVLSWGNTEAFF.

This clonotype was seen ten or more times. The V call is TRBV4-3, the J call TRBJ2-2; D is undetermined. V shed 4 bases and J shed 5 bases, with 11 bases lying between them. Per the germline V gene, CDR1 is LGHNA and CDR2 is YSLEER. The CDR3 length is 14 residues. As DNA, the CDR3 is TGCGCCAGCAGCCTCAACCCGCAGACCGGGGAGCTGTTTTTT. This encodes CASSLNPQTGELFF.

This clonotype was observed at least ten times. The chain uses TRBV4-2 and TRBJ1-6; 9 bases align to TRBD1. The CDR3 contains 17 residues. J lost 7 bases, V lost 0 bases, and 7 bases had no gene match. Germline V lookup: CDR1 LGHNA, CDR2 YNFKEQ. CDR3 loop: CASSQDGGTGMNSPLHF. CDR3 in DNA: TGTGCCAGCAGCCAAGATGGGGGGACAGGGATGAATTCACCCCTCCACTTT.

This clonotype was found once. V is TRBV20-1 and J is TRBJ2-5; D not certain. The CDR3 covers 12 residues. Germline V gives CDR1 DFQATT, CDR2 SNEGSKA (reference sequence). V lost 3 bases and J lost 3, with 8 bases in between. DNA of the CDR3: TGCAGTGCTAGCGGTGACAAAGAGACCCAGTACTTC. Amino acid sequence: CSASGDKETQYF.

This chain's CDR3 is CASRTGIAPSYNEQFF. The CDR3 DNA reads as TGTGCCAGCAGGACGGGGATAGCGCCCTCCTACAATGAGCAGTTCTTC. The gene calls are TRBV6-6 and TRBJ2-1; maybe TRBD2 (5 bases). The CDR3 length is 16 residues. Germline CDR1 reads MNHNY; CDR2 reads SVGAGI (reference sequence). V was trimmed by 6 bases and J by 0 bases, leaving 15 bases between them.

The V call is TRBV7-2, the J call TRBJ1-5, with D perhaps TRBD1 (5 bases). CDR1 SGHTA and CDR2 FQGNSA come from the germline V gene. CDR3 length: 14 amino acids. The V end lost 5 bases, the J end lost 4 bases, and 12 bases lay between the germline ends. As DNA, the CDR3 is TGTGCCAGCAGCCCGGGACTGCCAAATCAGCCCCAGCATTTT. Translated: CASSPGLPNQPQHF.

The table lists this clonotype with many counts. The gene calls are TRBV7-8 and TRBJ2-1; 12 bases map to TRBD2. Trimming at V came to 5 bases and at J to 8 bases, leaving 7 bases not matched to a gene. This CDR3 has 15 amino acids. Germline V gives CDR1 SGHVS, CDR2 FQNEAQ. The CDR3 loop is CASSLTSGSGDEQFF. The DNA of the CDR3 is TGTGCCAGCAGCCTGACTAGCGGGAGTGGGGATGAGCAGTTCTTC. Full variable domain (missing parts from reference TRBV7-8 and TRBJ2-1): GAGVSQSPRYKVAKRGQDVALRCDPISGHVSLFWYQQALGQGPEFLTYFQNEAQLDKSGLPSDRFFAERPEGSVSTLKIQRTQQEDSAVYLCASSLTSGSGDEQFFGPGTRLTVL.

This clonotype was seen a few times. The chain combines TRBV5-1 with TRBJ2-2; 9 bases agree with TRBD2. The CDR3 has 15 residues. Germline V lookup: CDR1 SGHRS, CDR2 YFSETQ. V dropped 4 bases and J dropped 3; count of bases not matched to a gene: 4. The chain's CDR3 is CASSGGLAHTGELFF. DNA for the CDR3: TGCGCCAGCAGCGGGGGACTAGCCCACACCGGGGAGCTGTTTTTT.

This clonotype was seen a handful of times. The J gene is TRBJ1-2, the V gene TRBV2; the D is unclear. The CDR3 spans 12 residues. V lost 5 bases to trimming and J lost 4 bases, with 8 bases between them. Germline assignment: CDR1 SNHLY and CDR2 FYNNEI. The CDR3 bases are TGTGCCAGCAGTACCCTAGCCTATGGCTACACCTTC. It translates to CASSTLAYGYTF.

The rearrangement uses TRBV15 and TRBJ2-1, with TRBD1 identical over 7 bases. Germline V gives CDR1 LNHNV, CDR2 YYDKDF (reference sequence). The CDR3 is 15 residues long. V was clipped by 1 base and J by 5 bases; unmatched bases: 5. DNA of the CDR3: TGTGCCACCAGCAGAGGCGCAGGGGGAAACAATGAGCAGTTCTTC. Protein: CATSRGAGGNNEQFF.

The chain combines TRBV13 with TRBJ2-3; 11 bases align to TRBD2. This CDR3 is built from 17 residues. With V trimmed by 4 bases and J by 3 bases, 9 bases remained unmatched. Germline-derived CDR1 and CDR2 are PRHDT and FYEKMQ (reference sequence). DNA for the CDR3: TGTGCCAGCAGCTCTCATAGCGGGGGGGCCCTGACAGATACGCAGTATTTT. This encodes CASSSHSGGALTDTQYF.

V is TRBV20-1 and J is TRBJ1-6; no clear D gene. V was cut by 0 bases and J by 10 bases, with 10 bases left in between. Germline lookup yields CDR1 DFQATT and CDR2 SNEGSKA (reference sequence). This CDR3 is 13 amino acids long. CDR3 residues: CSAREGGWSPLHF. The CDR3 region has the DNA TGCAGTGCTAGAGAGGGCGGATGGTCACCCCTCCACTTT.

Only a few counts were recorded for this clonotype. The rearrangement joins TRBV20-1 to TRBJ1-1; 9 bases line up with TRBD1. The junction had 4 bases not matched to a gene; V was cut back by 6 bases and J by 8 bases. Germline lookup yields CDR1 DFQATT and CDR2 SNEGSKA (reference sequence). The CDR3 has 11 amino acids. This CDR3 reads CSADRGYEAFF. CDR3 DNA sequence: TGCAGTGCGGACAGGGGATACGAAGCTTTCTTT.

The chain's CDR3 is CATMGAGTDTQYF. CDR3 nucleotides: TGTGCCACCATGGGAGCGGGCACAGATACGCAGTATTTT. This sequence joins TRBV10-3 and TRBJ2-3; weak D call: TRBD2 (5 bases). The CDR3 sequence is 13 residues long. Trimming removed 10 bases from V and 1 base from J, with 12 bases in between. Germline values: CDR1 ENHRY, CDR2 SYGVKD.

This clonotype was detected many times. The rearrangement joins TRBV5-1 to TRBJ2-6, with 8 bases that match TRBD2. CDR3 size: 15 residues. Germline V gives CDR1 SGHRS, CDR2 YFSETQ. With 7 bases clipped from V and 0 bases from J, the junction kept 3 bases outside the gene matches. The CDR3 nucleotides read TGCGCCAGCGCGGGGGGATTCTCTGGGGCCAACGTCCTGACTTTC. This translates into CASAGGFSGANVLTF.

V usage is TRBV10-2 and J usage is TRBJ2-7; D may match TRBD1 or TRBD2 (5 bases each). Germline V gives CDR1 WSHSY, CDR2 SAAADI. CDR3 length: 13 amino acids. Trimming took off 6 bases at V and 6 bases at J, with 15 bases between the two ends. The CDR3 reads CASRTPGALEQYF. The CDR3 nucleotides read TGCGCCAGCAGGACCCCCGGGGCCCTCGAGCAGTACTTC.

The V and J genes are TRBV6-6 and TRBJ2-5, with D possibly being TRBD1 (6 bases). The CDR3 is made up of 12 amino acids. CDR1 is MNHNY, CDR2 SVGAGI, per germline (reference sequence). The germline V and J ends were trimmed by 5 bases and 4 bases, with 8 bases remaining between them. CDR3 sequence: CASSLGAETQYF. The CDR3 nucleotides read TGTGCCAGCAGTCTGGGGGCAGAGACCCAGTACTTC.

This clonotype was picked up many times. This sequence joins TRBV5-1 and TRBJ2-1; 11 positions agree with TRBD2. The trim removed 2 bases at V and 10 bases at J, leaving 2 bases unmatched. In germline, CDR1 is SGHRS, CDR2 YFSETQ. This CDR3 has 13 amino acids. CDR3 residues: CASSLGTSGEQFF. The CDR3 DNA follows: TGCGCCAGCAGCTTAGGGACTAGCGGAGAGCAGTTCTTC. The full variable domain, its missing parts supplied by reference TRBV5-1 and TRBJ2-1, is KAGVTQTPRYLIKTRGQQVTLSCSPISGHRSVSWYQQTPGQGLQFLFEYFSETQRNKGNFPGRFSGRQFSNSRSEMNVSTLELGDSALYLCASSLGTSGEQFFGPGTRLTVL.

CDR3 DNA sequence: TGCGCCAGCAGCCAAAAAACCTCCCGACAGAGCTCCTACAATGAGCAGTTCTTC. This codes for CASSQKTSRQSSYNEQFF. This chain links TRBV4-3 with TRBJ2-1, with D possibly being TRBD1 (5 bases). Germline CDR1 is LGHNA and CDR2 is YSLEER. Trimming pared 2 bases from V and 0 bases from J, leaving 17 bases between. The CDR3 contains 18 residues.

This clonotype was found a few times. This chain connects TRBV14 to TRBJ2-5; 14 bases are a match to TRBD2. With V trimmed by 0 bases and J by 1 base, 7 bases remained unmatched. In germline, CDR1 is SGHDN, CDR2 FVKESK. There are 19 residues in the CDR3. CDR3 amino acids: CASSQEIGTSGRPQETQYF. CDR3 nucleotide sequence: TGTGCCAGCAGCCAAGAAATAGGGACTAGCGGGAGACCCCAAGAGACCCAGTACTTC.

The CDR3 bases are TGTGCCAGCAGCCCCCCTTTTTATGAGCAGTTCTTC. As protein: CASSPPFYEQFF. The chain recombines TRBV11-2 with TRBJ2-1; D gene unclear. Germline CDR1 SGHAT, CDR2 FQNNGV. The CDR3 totals 12 residues. V lost 5 bases and J 8 bases, leaving 10 bases between the germline ends.

Points on this clonotype: An end of the junction differs from the germline gene, which may be a read error. This rearrangement joins TRBV20-1 to TRBJ2-1; TRBD2 matches 13 bases. CDR1 DFQATT and CDR2 SNEGSKA come from the germline V gene (reference sequence). There are 14 residues in the CDR3. The CDR3 sequence: CSASPGTSGDEQLF. The CDR3 nucleotides are TGCAGTGCTAGCCCCGGGACTAGCGGGGATGAGCAGCTCTTC.

This chain links TRBV2 with TRBJ1-6, with TRBD1 matching 8 bases. V lost 7 bases, J lost 9 bases, and 5 bases stayed unmatched. The CDR3 is made up of 13 amino acids. CDR1 and CDR2 (germline): SNHLY, FYNNEI. This CDR3 reads CASIWDRISPLHF. DNA of the CDR3: TGTGCCAGCATCTGGGACAGGATTTCACCCCTCCACTTT.

The chain carries TRBV6-5 and TRBJ2-5, with 7 bases aligning to TRBD2. The trim removed 0 bases at V and 11 bases at J, leaving 0 bases unmatched. CDR3 length equals 11 residues. Germline CDR1 and CDR2: MNHEY and SVGAGI. The CDR3 DNA reads as TGTGCCAGCAGTTACTCCGGGGGGCAGTACTTC. Residues: CASSYSGGQYF.

The chain employs TRBV11-2 and TRBJ2-3, with D perhaps matching TRBD2 (5 bases). The CDR3 is 13 amino acids. Germline V gene sequence: CDR1 SGHAT, CDR2 FQNNGV. Deletions cut 0 bases from V and 4 bases from J, with 5 bases between. CDR3: CASSLDGADTQYF. CDR3 DNA: TGTGCCAGCAGCTTAGACGGGGCAGATACGCAGTATTTT.